A single sample gave rise to the 26 T cell receptor beta chains below, sequenced in a study of blood T cell repertoires in COVID-19. Here immunoSEQ multiplex PCR was the method, and the copy in TCRdb shows in-frame clones only, minus some. This sample carries just over 250,000 clones, about nine tenths of them seen once, and the ten largest clones take roughly 4%. The sequencing input was peripheral blood. These receptors were obtained from a man aged 60 to 69 who had recovered from COVID-19.

As for this clone: Other DNA sequences within the sample encode an identical CDR3. The CDR3 DNA sequence: TGTGCCAGCAGCTCCGGACTAGCTTCCTACAATGAGCAGTTCTTC. As protein: CASSSGLASYNEQFF. The genes are TRBV11-2 and TRBJ2-1; TRBD2 agrees at 8 bases. The J segment lost 1 base and the V segment lost 4 bases, leaving 3 bases of the junction unmatched. Germline-derived CDR1 and CDR2 are SGHAT and FQNNGV. CDR3 size: 15 residues.

CDR3 in DNA: TGTGCTAGTGGTTACGGGGGGGCTGGGGATACGCAGTATTTT. It yields the protein CASGYGGAGDTQYF. The V gene is TRBV12-5, the J gene TRBJ2-3; TRBD2 agrees at 8 bases. Germline loops: CDR1 LGHNT, CDR2 FRNRAP. The CDR3 loop spans 14 amino acids. V shed 4 bases, J shed 6 bases, and the junction held 6 bases outside the gene matches. The variable domain in full, completed from reference TRBV12-5 and TRBJ2-3, reads DARVTQTPRHKVTEMGQEVTMRCQPILGHNTVFWYRQTMMQGLELLAYFRNRAPLDDSGMPKDRFSAEMPDATLATLKIQPSEPRDSAVYFCASGYGGAGDTQYFGPGTRLTVL.

The chain combines TRBV5-1 with TRBJ2-3; weak D call: TRBD2 (6 bases). Trimming pared 1 base from V and 0 bases from J, leaving 9 bases between. The CDR3 runs 15 residues. Per germline, CDR1 SGHRS and CDR2 YFSETQ. This chain's CDR3 is CASSLSGTSTDTQYF. The CDR3 nucleotides read TGCGCCAGCAGCTTGTCCGGGACTAGCACAGATACGCAGTATTTT.

This clone was seen more than once but under ten times. The V call is TRBV19, the J call TRBJ1-3; 10 bases fit TRBD1. The CDR3 length is 16 residues. The V and J ends lost 5 bases and 2 bases, in that order; junction bases with no gene match: 6. Germline CDR1 reads LNHDA; CDR2 reads SQIVND (reference sequence). The CDR3 spells CASSGRTGGTGNTIYF. The CDR3, as DNA: TGTGCCAGTAGTGGCAGGACAGGGGGGACTGGAAACACCATATATTTT.

The chain uses TRBV5-1 and TRBJ1-4; D may be TRBD1 (5 bases). Trimming pared 2 bases from V and 4 bases from J, leaving 12 bases between. CDR1 and CDR2 from the germline V gene are SGHRS and YFSETQ. The CDR3 is made up of 15 amino acids. The CDR3 reads CASSFRGMGNEKLFF. CDR3 nucleotide sequence: TGCGCCAGCAGCTTTCGGGGGATGGGTAATGAAAAACTGTTTTTT.

This clone showed up many times. The chain has TRBV15 and TRBJ1-2, with 8 nucleotides matching TRBD1. The CDR3 loop spans 15 amino acids. Germline V gene data show CDR1 as LNHNV and CDR2 as YYDKDF (reference sequence). Unmatched junction bases numbered 6, after V lost 5 bases and J lost 1 base. The CDR3 loop is CATSLDRGVNYGYTF. CDR3 in DNA: TGTGCCACCAGCCTAGACAGGGGAGTTAACTATGGCTACACCTTC. The complete variable domain, with remaining parts taken from reference TRBV15 and TRBJ1-2, reads DAMVIQNPRYQVTQFGKPVTLSCSQTLNHNVMYWYQQKSSQAPKLLFHYYDKDFNNEADTPDNFQSRRPNTSFCFLDIRSPGLGDTAMYLCATSLDRGVNYGYTFGSGTRLTVV.

The V call is TRBV27, the J call TRBJ2-7; D perhaps matches TRBD1 (5 bases). The CDR3 runs 14 residues. Germline V gene data show CDR1 as MNHEY and CDR2 as SMNVEV (reference sequence). V lost 2 bases and J lost 3, with 11 bases in between. The CDR3 sequence: CASSLGANYYEQYF. The CDR3 DNA reads as TGTGCCAGCAGTTTAGGGGCCAATTACTACGAGCAGTACTTC.

V usage is TRBV29-1 and J usage is TRBJ2-1, with D unclear. In germline, CDR1 is SQVTM, CDR2 ANQGSEA. With 3 bases removed from V and 0 bases from J, the gap between germline ends came to 6 bases. CDR3 length: 13 residues. The CDR3 DNA reads TGCAGCGTTGAGCTGAGCTCCTACAATGAGCAGTTCTTC. It is translated as CSVELSSYNEQFF.

This clone was found a few times. The gene calls are TRBV11-1 and TRBJ2-3; 8 bases are shared with TRBD1. The CDR3 covers 15 residues. CDR1 is SGHAT, CDR2 FQDESV, per germline (reference sequence). The V and J ends lost 5 bases and 4 bases, in that order; junction bases with no gene match: 8. CDR3 sequence reads: CASSRGQGGPDTQYF. The DNA for the CDR3 is TGTGCCAGCAGCCGCGGACAGGGTGGCCCAGATACGCAGTATTTT.

The V gene is TRBV28, the J gene TRBJ1-1; TRBD1 matches 8 bases. The germline CDR1 and CDR2 sequences are MDHEN and SYDVKM. The CDR3 spans 15 residues. V gave up 6 bases and J gave up 1 base; unmatched junction bases: 7. The CDR3 loop is CASSPTGGGNTEAFF. CDR3 in DNA: TGTGCCAGCAGCCCAACAGGGGGAGGGAACACTGAAGCTTTCTTT.

The chain joins TRBV7-3 to TRBJ1-6, with a possible D match to TRBD1 (6 bases). Trimming removed 5 bases at V and 2 bases at J, with 13 bases between. This CDR3 region has 16 residues. CDR1 SGHTA and CDR2 FQGTGA come from the germline V gene. The CDR3 nucleotides are TGTGCCAGCAGCCAACAGGGTGGGACCTATAATTCACCCCTCCACTTT. This sequence encodes CASSQQGGTYNSPLHF.

The chain has TRBV4-2 and TRBJ1-1; tentative D call: TRBD1 (5 bases). Germline CDR1 is LGHNA and CDR2 is YNFKEQ. The V and J ends lost 0 bases and 1 base respectively, with 12 bases between them. The CDR3 consists of 16 residues. DNA for the CDR3: TGTGCCAGCAGCCAAGATCCCCCCGGGGGGAACACTGAAGCTTTCTTT. Translating it yields CASSQDPPGGNTEAFF.

The chain couples TRBV27 to TRBJ1-2; no clear D gene. V was shortened by 3 bases and J by 4 bases, with 15 bases between the two germline ends. Germline V CDR1 and CDR2: MNHEY, SMNVEV (reference sequence). This CDR3 comprises 15 residues. The CDR3 loop is CASSFLSTSGYGYTF. The CDR3, as DNA: TGTGCCAGCAGTTTCCTTTCCACTTCGGGCTATGGCTACACCTTC.

The chain links TRBV12-3 or TRBV12-4 to TRBJ2-1; no reliable D call. Trimming stripped 6 bases from V and 8 bases from J, with 14 bases between. There are 13 residues in the CDR3. CDR3 sequence reads: CASSLLEYYEQFF. CDR3 nucleotide sequence: TGTGCCAGCAGCCTCCTCGAATACTATGAGCAGTTCTTC.

The chain uses TRBV4-1 and TRBJ2-3; 8 bases match TRBD2. Germline V gives CDR1 MGHRA, CDR2 YSYEKL. V trimming: 6 bases; J trimming: 7 bases; junction bases outside the gene matches: 15. The CDR3 length is 16 residues. The CDR3 DNA reads TGCGCCAGCAGGTCGTCGGGGGGGCCGGTTGGTAATACGCAGTATTTT. Translation gives CASRSSGGPVGNTQYF.

The chain employs TRBV11-3 and TRBJ1-3, with D possibly being TRBD1 (5 bases). There are 15 residues in the CDR3. Deletions cut 5 bases from V and 0 bases from J, with 11 bases between. CDR1 is SGHNT, CDR2 YENEEA, per germline. Written as DNA, the CDR3 is TGTGCCAGCAGCCCGGGACTACGCTCTGGAAACACCATATATTTT. Residues: CASSPGLRSGNTIYF.

This sequence joins TRBV5-6 and TRBJ2-3; TRBD1 is a possible D gene (5 bases). Trimming cost V 5 bases and J 1 base, with 14 bases left between them. The CDR3 totals 15 residues. Germline CDR1 is SGHDT and CDR2 is YYEEEE. The chain's CDR3 is CASSLSGLGTDTQYF. In nucleotides, the CDR3 is TGTGCCAGCAGTTTATCAGGGCTGGGCACAGATACGCAGTATTTT. Variable domain in full (rest from reference TRBV5-6 and TRBJ2-3): DAGVTQSPTHLIKTRGQQVTLRCSPKSGHDTVSWYQQALGQGPQFIFQYYEEEERQRGNFPDRFSGHQFPNYSSELNVNALLLGDSALYLCASSLSGLGTDTQYFGPGTRLTVL.

The chain couples TRBV5-1 to TRBJ1-5; no definite D call. The V end was cut by 4 bases, the J end by 4 bases, with 9 bases between. This CDR3 is 13 amino acids long. From germline, CDR1 is SGHRS and CDR2 YFSETQ. This chain's CDR3 is CASSPTGNQPQHF. For the CDR3, the DNA is TGCGCCAGCAGCCCAACGGGGAATCAGCCCCAGCATTTT.

The chain recombines TRBV5-8 with TRBJ2-3, with D maybe TRBD1 (5 bases). Germline loops: CDR1 SGHTS, CDR2 YDEGEE. V lost 1 base, J lost 14 bases, and 17 bases lay in between. This CDR3 spans 13 amino acids. The CDR3 sequence: CASSLSAGPGPYF. CDR3 coding DNA: TGTGCCAGCAGCTTGAGTGCAGGTCCAGGGCCGTATTTT.

The chain joins TRBV7-6 to TRBJ2-2, with D maybe TRBD2 (6 bases). V dropped 2 bases and J dropped 3 bases, with 16 bases sitting between them. Germline V lookup: CDR1 SGHVS, CDR2 FNYEAQ. CDR3 length: 17 amino acids. The DNA for the CDR3 is TGTGCCAGCAGCTTATCCTTGCTAGCGCGGGACACCGGGGAGCTGTTTTTT. Residues: CASSLSLLARDTGELFF.

CDR3 nucleotide sequence: TGTGCCAGTAAAGCGGGCGGCCATCAGCCCCAGCATTTT. Translated, it gives CASKAGGHQPQHF. This rearrangement joins TRBV19 to TRBJ1-5; D ambiguous. The V gene lost 7 bases and the J gene lost 5 bases, with 12 bases spanning the gap. Germline V CDR1 and CDR2: LNHDA, SQIVND (reference sequence). The CDR3 consists of 13 residues.

The J gene is TRBJ1-1, the V gene TRBV10-3; 12 bases are a match to TRBD1. The trim removed 4 bases at V and 0 bases at J, leaving 3 bases unmatched. Germline CDR1 reads ENHRY; CDR2 reads SYGVKD. There are 16 residues in the CDR3. Here the CDR3 reads CAISGGQGAVNTEAFF. The CDR3 DNA follows: TGTGCCATCAGTGGGGGACAGGGGGCTGTGAACACTGAAGCTTTCTTT.

This sequence joins TRBV6-5 and TRBJ1-2, with a weak D call TRBD1 (6 bases). Trimming took 6 bases from V and 1 from J, leaving 12 bases between them. The CDR3 extends over 14 amino acids. CDR1 and CDR2 from the germline V gene are MNHEY and SVGAGI. CDR3: CASRYEQGNYGYTF. The CDR3 DNA is TGTGCCAGCAGATATGAACAGGGTAACTATGGCTACACCTTC.

The chain uses TRBV5-5 and TRBJ2-3; D is perhaps TRBD1 (6 bases). The V end was cut by 2 bases, the J end by 0 bases, with 10 bases between. Germline V gives CDR1 SGHKS, CDR2 YYEKEE (reference sequence). This CDR3 comprises 15 residues. CDR3 nucleotides: TGTGCCAGCAGCTTAGGACAGTTGAGCACAGATACGCAGTATTTT. As protein: CASSLGQLSTDTQYF.

The V and J genes are TRBV5-1 and TRBJ2-7; D possibly corresponds to TRBD1 (5 bases). V was clipped by 4 bases and J by 2 bases, with 13 bases between them. The CDR3 sequence is 14 residues long. In germline, CDR1 is SGHRS, CDR2 YFSETQ. The CDR3 is CASSPDDRPYEQYF. The CDR3 nucleotides read TGCGCCAGCAGCCCGGACGACAGACCCTACGAGCAGTACTTC.

The chain recombines TRBV11-2 with TRBJ1-1; D possibly corresponds to TRBD1 (5 bases). V lost 2 bases to trimming and J lost 1 base, with 8 bases between them. This CDR3 has 14 residues. In germline, CDR1 is SGHAT, CDR2 FQNNGV. The CDR3 nucleotides are TGTGCCAGCAGCTTATCTACAGGGAACACTGAAGCTTTCTTT. Amino acids: CASSLSTGNTEAFF. Together with reference TRBV11-2 and TRBJ1-1, the CDR3 gives the full variable domain: EAGVAQSPRYKIIEKRQSVAFWCNPISGHATLYWYQQILGQGPKLLIQFQNNGVVDDSQLPKDRFSAERLKGVDSTLKIQPAKLEDSAVYLCASSLSTGNTEAFFGQGTRLTVV.